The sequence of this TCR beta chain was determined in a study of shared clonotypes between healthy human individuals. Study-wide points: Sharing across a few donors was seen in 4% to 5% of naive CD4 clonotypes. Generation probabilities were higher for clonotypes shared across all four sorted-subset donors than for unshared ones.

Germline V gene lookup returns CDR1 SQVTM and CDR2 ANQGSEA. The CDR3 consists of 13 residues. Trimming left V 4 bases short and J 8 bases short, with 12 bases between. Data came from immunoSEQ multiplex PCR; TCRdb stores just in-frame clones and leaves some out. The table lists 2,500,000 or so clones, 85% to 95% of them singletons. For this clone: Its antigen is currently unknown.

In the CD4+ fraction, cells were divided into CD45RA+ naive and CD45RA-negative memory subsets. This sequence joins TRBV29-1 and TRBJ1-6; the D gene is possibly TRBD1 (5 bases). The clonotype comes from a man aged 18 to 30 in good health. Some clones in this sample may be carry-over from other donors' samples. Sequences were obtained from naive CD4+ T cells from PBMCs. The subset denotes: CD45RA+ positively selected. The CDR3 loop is CSVGGQGDSPLHF. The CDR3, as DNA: TGCAGCGTTGGGGGCCAGGGCGATTCACCCCTCCACTTT.